Listed below are T cell receptor beta chains from one sample, sequenced in a study of control samples from healthy donors and cancer patients. Here immunoSEQ multiplex PCR was the method, and the copy in TCRdb shows in-frame clones only, minus some. The table includes about 160,000 clones, 70% to 90% detected once. Input material: blood. The receptors here all came from a young man in good health. Both conserved end residues are part of each CDR3. The order of the fields is V gene, CDR3 protein.

V: TRBV9; CDR3: CASSGWTHDTGELFF
V: TRBV25-1; CDR3: CASSDTRGNQPQHF
V: TRBV6-5; CDR3: CASSQGQPNEKLFF
V: TRBV2; CDR3: CASRRSGSSGNTIYF
V: TRBV27; CDR3: CASSLVRSVGGSPLHF
V: TRBV7-2; CDR3: CASSGGRSYEQYF
V: TRBV29-1; CDR3: CSASGTEDTGELFF
V: TRBV15; CDR3: CATSRDRGNEKLFF
V: TRBV12-3/TRBV12-4; CDR3: CASSPKLGGYTF
V: TRBV28; CDR3: CASRPPRTGNNSPLHF
V: TRBV6-5; CDR3: CASSYSQLYGYTF
V: TRBV6-1; CDR3: CASREGRQIAGNTIYF
V: TRBV3-1/TRBV3-2; CDR3: CASSQEGGYNGYTF
V: TRBV6-2/TRBV6-3; CDR3: CASSYRGLAGFSGANVLTF
V: TRBV28; CDR3: CASKSGSLGNQETQYF
V: TRBV18; CDR3: CASSPNGSGELFF
V: TRBV18; CDR3: CASSQDLLFSEAFF